A selection of T cell receptor beta chains follows, all from one sample in a study of cytomegalovirus exposure and HLA in healthy donors. Generated by immunoSEQ multiplex PCR, the TCRdb table keeps only in-frame clones and is missing some. The profile shows about 110,000 clones, around 85% of them singletons. The source material was PBMCs. All receptors derive from a woman aged 18-35 years in good health and CMV-seronegative. Both conserved end residues are part of each CDR3. A D gene is named only where the DNA matches it firmly. Not all rows give a size; the values are once, few, many and, for expanded clones, a class.

V,D,J,length,size,DNA,CDR3
TRBV7-7,NA,TRBJ2-7,13,NA,TGTGCCAGCAGCTCCGGTCAAGGGGACGAGCAGTACTTC,CASSSGQGDEQYF
TRBV5-6,NA,TRBJ2-5,13,NA,TGTGCCAGCAGCTGGCCTTACCAAGAGACCCAGTACTTC,CASSWPYQETQYF
TRBV25-1,NA,TRBJ2-3,11,NA,TGTGCCAGCAGTCTCGGGGATACGCAGTATTTT,CASSLGDTQYF
TRBV6-5,NA,TRBJ1-1,13,NA,TGTGCCAGCTTGATCAGGGAAGAAGCTGAAGCTTTCTTT,CASLIREEAEAFF
TRBV20-1,NA,TRBJ2-7,11,once,TGCAGTGGGGACATCTCCTACGAGCAGTACTTC,CSGDISYEQYF
TRBV7-9,NA,TRBJ2-7,14,NA,TGTGCCAGCAGCCCAAGACAGGACCCCTACGAGCAGTACTTC,CASSPRQDPYEQYF
TRBV29-1,TRBD1,TRBJ1-6,14,NA,TGCAGCGTGTCGGAGGGGACAGGTAATTCACCCCTCCACTTT,CSVSEGTGNSPLHF
TRBV6-1,NA,TRBJ2-3,15,NA,TGTGCCAGCACCCAAGGGAGACCCAGCACAGATACGCAGTATTTT,CASTQGRPSTDTQYF
TRBV18,TRBD2,TRBJ2-1,15,NA,TGTGCCAGCTCATTTAGCGGGGGGCCCTACAATGAGCAGTTCTTC,CASSFSGGPYNEQFF
TRBV7-6,NA,TRBJ2-1,11,NA,TGTGCCAGCAGCTCGCGGGATGAGCAGTTCTTC,CASSSRDEQFF
TRBV6-5,TRBD1,TRBJ2-7,15,NA,TGTGCCAGCAGTCAATCAGGGACAGGGTCCTACGAGCAGTACTTC,CASSQSGTGSYEQYF
TRBV11-1,TRBD1,TRBJ2-3,13,NA,TGTGCCAGCACCTCCCAGGGGGTAGATACGCAGTATTTT,CASTSQGVDTQYF
TRBV7-6,TRBD1,TRBJ2-7,13,NA,TGTGCCAGCAGCTTACGACAGGGTTACGAGCAGTACTTC,CASSLRQGYEQYF
TRBV10-3,NA,TRBJ2-3,13,NA,TGTGCCATCAGATCGACAGCCACAGATACGCAGTATTTT,CAIRSTATDTQYF
TRBV12-5,NA,TRBJ1-1,13,NA,TGTGCTAGTGGTCTCAGACTTGGGACTGAAGCTTTCTTT,CASGLRLGTEAFF
TRBV25-1,TRBD1,TRBJ2-1,14,NA,TGTGCCAGCAGTAGATCGGGACAGAACAATGAGCAGTTCTTC,CASSRSGQNNEQFF
TRBV11-2,TRBD2,TRBJ2-2,16,NA,TGTGCCAGCAGCTTCCAGCGGGGGGTGTCCACCGGGGAGCTGTTTTTT,CASSFQRGVSTGELFF
TRBV18,NA,TRBJ2-1,13,NA,TGTGCCAGCTCACCCCGGAGCGTGAATGAGCAGTTCTTC,CASSPRSVNEQFF
TRBV2,TRBD1,TRBJ1-6,15,NA,TGTGCCAGCAGTGTTGGGACAGGTTATAATTCACCCCTCCACTTT,CASSVGTGYNSPLHF
TRBV10-3,TRBD2,TRBJ2-5,15,NA,TGTGCCGTCAGGCCGGGCGGGGGGGCAGAAGAGACCCAGTACTTC,CAVRPGGGAEETQYF
TRBV7-3,NA,TRBJ2-1,17,NA,TGTGCCAGCAGCTTATTCTCGCGGGGGCCCCAATACAATGAGCAGTTCTTC,CASSLFSRGPQYNEQFF
TRBV4-1,NA,TRBJ2-3,15,NA,TGCGCCAGCAGCCAAGATGAGCCAGGATCAGATACGCAGTATTTT,CASSQDEPGSDTQYF
TRBV2,TRBD1,TRBJ1-2,14,few,TGTGCCAGCAGAGGGACAGGGCAGGGCTATGGCTACACCTTC,CASRGTGQGYGYTF
TRBV30,TRBD2,TRBJ2-3,21,NA,TGTGCCTGGAGTGCCCTAAAACTAGCGGGGGACTTTACGATTTACACAGATACGCAGTATTTT,CAWSALKLAGDFTIYTDTQYF
TRBV27,NA,TRBJ2-3,12,NA,TGTGCCAGCAGTTTGCGTGGAGATACGCAGTATTTT,CASSLRGDTQYF
TRBV6-5,NA,TRBJ2-2,13,once,TGTGCCAGCAGCCCCGTAAACACCGGGGAGCTGTTTTTT,CASSPVNTGELFF
TRBV7-9,NA,TRBJ2-3,13,NA,TGTGCCAGCAGGGAGGGGGCCCCAGATACGCAGTATTTT,CASREGAPDTQYF
TRBV19,NA,TRBJ1-1,15,NA,TGTGCCAGTAGTATCCCGGGCGGAGGATCCACTGAAGCTTTCTTT,CASSIPGGGSTEAFF
TRBV6-5,TRBD1,TRBJ1-1,14,NA,TGTGCCAGCAGCCGGGACAGCGTTTACACTGAAGCTTTCTTT,CASSRDSVYTEAFF
TRBV18,TRBD2,TRBJ2-7,18,NA,TGTGCCAGCTCTACCCCTGTGATCGCGGGGGGCCAATCCTACGAGCAGTACTTC,CASSTPVIAGGQSYEQYF
TRBV5-5,TRBD1,TRBJ1-1,15,NA,TGTGCCAGCAGCTCCTTAACAGGGGTGAACACTGAAGCTTTCTTT,CASSSLTGVNTEAFF
TRBV25-1,NA,TRBJ1-2,14,once,TGTGCCAGCAGTGAATACACGGGGGGGGGTGGCTACACCTTC,CASSEYTGGGGYTF
TRBV2,NA,TRBJ1-2,10,NA,TGTGCCAGCACAATCCAGGGCTACACCTTC,CASTIQGYTF
TRBV6-4,NA,TRBJ1-5,15,few,TGTGCCAGCAGTCCCTTCGGTGGAGCCGATCAGCCCCAGCATTTT,CASSPFGGADQPQHF
TRBV14,NA,TRBJ2-5,15,NA,TGTGCCAGCAGCCCGGCGGCGGGGTTCCAAGAGACCCAGTACTTC,CASSPAAGFQETQYF
TRBV27,NA,TRBJ1-5,13,NA,TGTGCCAGCAGTTTTCGGGGCAATCAGCCCCAGCATTTT,CASSFRGNQPQHF
TRBV4-2,TRBD2,TRBJ2-1,15,NA,TGTGCCAGCAGCCAAGGCAGCGGGGGGGCCGAGGAGCAGTTCTTC,CASSQGSGGAEEQFF
TRBV10-1,NA,TRBJ1-1,13,once,TGCGCCAGCAGTGACCCCGATGAGGGAAAAGCTTTCTTT,CASSDPDEGKAFF
TRBV6-6,NA,TRBJ1-4,14,once,TGTGCCAGCAGTTACTCAAGTTTAGTAGAAAAACTGTTTTTT,CASSYSSLVEKLFF
TRBV5-1,NA,TRBJ1-4,14,NA,TGCGCCAGCAGCTTGGGGGCTCTCGGAGAAAAACTGTTTTTT,CASSLGALGEKLFF
TRBV27,NA,TRBJ1-2,13,NA,TGTGCCAGCAGTCCCGCCCCAGGCCGGGGCTACACCTTC,CASSPAPGRGYTF